These 3 T cell receptor beta chains were sequenced from one sample in a study of T cell clusters in autoimmune cytopenias (dated by TCRdb to the late 2010s). Sequencer: Illumina MiSeq. TRB rearrangements were amplified by multiplex PCR using a touch-down protocol with TRB-A and TRB-B primer pools mixed in one tube. TCRdb reprocessed the reads; each CDR3 protein sequence makes one entry, and DNA is unavailable. The table for this sample lists approximately 14,000 distinct CDR3 sequences. Approximately 2% of the sample is taken by the ten largest. Each sample's TRB amplification started from approximately 250 ng of peripheral blood genomic DNA, which corresponds to 35,000 to 40,000 genome equivalents. The sample taken for sequencing was peripheral blood. The receptors originated from a human donor with an autoimmune cytopenia or autoimmune hepatitis (not recorded which).

The chain employs TRBV13 and TRBJ2-2; no DNA is available, so the TRBD2 call from TCRdb remains unchecked. This CDR3 is built from 14 residues. Germline CDR1 reads PRHDT; CDR2 reads FYEKMQ (reference sequence). CDR3 residues: CASSSDFSGGELFF.

The V call is TRBV6-6, the J call TRBJ2-7; there is no DNA to check the TCRdb D call of TRBD2. CDR1 and CDR2 (germline): MNHNY, SVGAGI (reference sequence). The CDR3 extends over 18 amino acids. CDR3 sequence: CASSSYPRTSGGPYEQYF.

The rearrangement joins TRBV19 to TRBJ2-5; without DNA, the TCRdb call of TRBD1 cannot be checked. The CDR3 runs to 14 residues. Germline V gene data show CDR1 as LNHDA and CDR2 as SQIVND (reference sequence). CDR3: CASSITGDQETQYF.